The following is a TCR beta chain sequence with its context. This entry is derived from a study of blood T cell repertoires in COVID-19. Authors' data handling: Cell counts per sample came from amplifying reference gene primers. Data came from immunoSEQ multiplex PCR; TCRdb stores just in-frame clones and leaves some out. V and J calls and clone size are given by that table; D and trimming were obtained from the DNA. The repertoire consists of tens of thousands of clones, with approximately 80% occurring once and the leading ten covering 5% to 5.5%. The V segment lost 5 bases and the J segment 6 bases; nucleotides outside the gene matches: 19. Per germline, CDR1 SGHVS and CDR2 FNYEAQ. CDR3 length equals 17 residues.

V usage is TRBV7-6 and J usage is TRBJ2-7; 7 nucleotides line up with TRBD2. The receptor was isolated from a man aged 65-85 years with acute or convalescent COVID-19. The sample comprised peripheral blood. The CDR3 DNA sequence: TGTGCCAGCAGCGCTCAGGCCGTGGGGCTAGCGGTATTCGAGCAGTACTTC. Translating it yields CASSAQAVGLAVFEQYF. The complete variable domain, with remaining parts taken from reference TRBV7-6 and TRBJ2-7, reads GAGVSQSPRYKVTKRGQDVALRCDPISGHVSLYWYRQALGQGPEFLTYFNYEAQQDKSGLPNDRFSAERPEGSISTLTIQRTEQRDSAMYRCASSAQAVGLAVFEQYFGPGTRLTVT.